The 3 T cell receptor beta chains in this list originate from one sample, sequenced in a study of blood T cell repertoires in COVID-19. Method: immunoSEQ multiplex PCR; TCRdb's copy keeps in-frame clones and lacks some. The sample carries 100,000 to 130,000 clones, about 90% recorded once. The sample was peripheral blood. Every receptor here comes from a man aged 40-49 years with active or convalescent COVID-19.

The count of this clone is one. The J gene is TRBJ2-3, the V gene TRBV5-6; TRBD1 is a possible D gene (6 bases). This CDR3 is 13 amino acids long. V was shortened by 0 bases and J by 13 bases, with 15 bases between the two germline ends. Germline assignment: CDR1 SGHDT and CDR2 YYEEEE. For the CDR3, the DNA is TGTGCCAGCAGCTTGGGGTACAGGGCCAGGGAGTATTTT. Translation: CASSLGYRAREYF.

V usage is TRBV7-9 and J usage is TRBJ2-5; TRBD1 is a possible D gene (6 bases). CDR3 length equals 14 residues. V shed 2 bases and J shed 3 bases, with 10 bases lying between them. Germline CDR1 reads SEHNR; CDR2 reads FQNEAQ (reference sequence). Here the CDR3 reads CASSLRAGEETQYF. The CDR3 DNA sequence: TGTGCCAGCAGCTTACGGGCAGGGGAAGAGACCCAGTACTTC.

V and J are TRBV7-2 and TRBJ2-1, with D possibly matching TRBD1 (6 bases). The CDR3 runs to 18 residues. Germline V gene sequence: CDR1 SGHTA, CDR2 FQGNSA. V was shortened by 1 base and J by 12 bases, with 28 bases between the two germline ends. CDR3 DNA: TGTGCCAGCAGCTTAGAATTTCAACGTCAGGGGAGAGGGGTCGTGCAGTTCTTC. Translation gives CASSLEFQRQGRGVVQFF.